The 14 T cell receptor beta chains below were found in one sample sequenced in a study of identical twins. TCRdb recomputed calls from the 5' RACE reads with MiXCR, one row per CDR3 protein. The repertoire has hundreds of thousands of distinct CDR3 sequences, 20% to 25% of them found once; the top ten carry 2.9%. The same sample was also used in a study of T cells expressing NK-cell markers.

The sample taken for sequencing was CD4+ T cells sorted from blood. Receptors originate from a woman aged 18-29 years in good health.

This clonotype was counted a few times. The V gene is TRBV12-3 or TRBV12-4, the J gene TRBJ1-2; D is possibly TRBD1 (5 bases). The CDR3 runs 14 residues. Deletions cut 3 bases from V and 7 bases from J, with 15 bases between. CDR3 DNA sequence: TGTGCCAGCAGTTTCTCGCAGGGATCGGGTGGCTACACCTTC. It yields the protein CASSFSQGSGGYTF.

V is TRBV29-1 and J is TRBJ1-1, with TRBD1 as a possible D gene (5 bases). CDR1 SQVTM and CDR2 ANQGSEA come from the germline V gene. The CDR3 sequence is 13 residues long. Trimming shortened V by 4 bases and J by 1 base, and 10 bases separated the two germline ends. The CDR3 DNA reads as TGCAGCGTTGGTTGGCAGGGGAACACTGAAGCTTTCTTT. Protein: CSVGWQGNTEAFF.

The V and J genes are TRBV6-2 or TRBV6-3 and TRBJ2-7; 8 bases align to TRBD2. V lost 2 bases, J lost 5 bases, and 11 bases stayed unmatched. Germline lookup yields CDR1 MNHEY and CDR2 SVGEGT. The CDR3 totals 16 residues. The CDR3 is CASSYAPGRGIHEQYF. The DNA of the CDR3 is TGTGCCAGCAGTTACGCGCCCGGGAGGGGTATCCACGAGCAGTACTTC.

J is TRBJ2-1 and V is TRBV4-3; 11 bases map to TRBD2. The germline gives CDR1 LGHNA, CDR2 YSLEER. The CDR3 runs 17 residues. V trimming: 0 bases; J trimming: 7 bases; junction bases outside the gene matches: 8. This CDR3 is CASSQDLGSSGGNEQFF. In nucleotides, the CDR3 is TGCGCCAGCAGCCAAGATCTGGGGTCTAGCGGGGGGAATGAGCAGTTCTTC.

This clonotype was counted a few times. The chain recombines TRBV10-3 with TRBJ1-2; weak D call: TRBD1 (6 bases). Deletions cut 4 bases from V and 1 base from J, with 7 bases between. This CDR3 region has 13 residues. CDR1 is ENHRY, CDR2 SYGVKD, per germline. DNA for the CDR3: TGTGCCATCAGTGTGGACAGTAACTATGGCTACACCTTC. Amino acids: CAISVDSNYGYTF.

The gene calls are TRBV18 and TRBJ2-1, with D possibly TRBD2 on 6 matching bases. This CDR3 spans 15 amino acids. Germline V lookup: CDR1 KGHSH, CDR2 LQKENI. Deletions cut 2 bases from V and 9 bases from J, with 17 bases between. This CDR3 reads CASSPVAGTYIEQFF. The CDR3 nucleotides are TGTGCCAGCTCACCAGTTGCCGGGACTTATATTGAGCAGTTCTTC.

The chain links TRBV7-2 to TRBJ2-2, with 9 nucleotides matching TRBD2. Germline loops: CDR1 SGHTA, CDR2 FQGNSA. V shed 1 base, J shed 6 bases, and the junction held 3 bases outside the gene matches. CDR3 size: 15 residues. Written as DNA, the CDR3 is TGTGCCAGCAGCTTAGATGGCGGGGGGGCCGGGGAGCTGTTTTTT. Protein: CASSLDGGGAGELFF.

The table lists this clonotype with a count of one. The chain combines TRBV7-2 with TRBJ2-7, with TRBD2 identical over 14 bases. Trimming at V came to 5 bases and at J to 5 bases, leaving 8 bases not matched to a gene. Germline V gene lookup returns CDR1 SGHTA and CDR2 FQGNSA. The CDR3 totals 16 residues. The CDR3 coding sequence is TGTGCCAGCAGCACCGGACTAGCGGGAGGTCACCACGAGCAGTACTTC. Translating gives CASSTGLAGGHHEQYF.

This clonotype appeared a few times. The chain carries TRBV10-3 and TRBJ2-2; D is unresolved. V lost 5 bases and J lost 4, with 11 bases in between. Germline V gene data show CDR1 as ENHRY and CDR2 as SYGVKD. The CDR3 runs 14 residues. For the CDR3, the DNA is TGTGCCATCAGTACCGACAAGACCACCGGGGAGCTGTTTTTT. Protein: CAISTDKTTGELFF.

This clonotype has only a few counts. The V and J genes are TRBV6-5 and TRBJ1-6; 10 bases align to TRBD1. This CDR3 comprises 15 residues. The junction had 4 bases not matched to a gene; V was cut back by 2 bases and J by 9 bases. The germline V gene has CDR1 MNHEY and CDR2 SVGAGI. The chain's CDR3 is CASSYVGTGVSPLHF. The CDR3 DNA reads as TGTGCCAGCAGTTACGTCGGGACAGGGGTTTCACCCCTCCACTTT.

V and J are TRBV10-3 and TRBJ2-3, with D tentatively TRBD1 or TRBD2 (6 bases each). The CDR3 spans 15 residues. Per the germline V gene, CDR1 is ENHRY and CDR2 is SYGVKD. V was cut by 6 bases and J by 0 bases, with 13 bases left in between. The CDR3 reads CAIRPGAASTDTQYF. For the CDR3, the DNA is TGTGCCATCAGACCGGGGGCGGCGAGCACAGATACGCAGTATTTT.

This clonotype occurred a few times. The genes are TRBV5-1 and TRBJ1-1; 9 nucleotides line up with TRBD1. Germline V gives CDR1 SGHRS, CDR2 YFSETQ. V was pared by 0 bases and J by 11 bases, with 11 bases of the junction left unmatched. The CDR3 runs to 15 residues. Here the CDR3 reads CASSLGTGGAERAFF. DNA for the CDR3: TGCGCCAGCAGCTTGGGAACAGGGGGCGCTGAAAGGGCTTTCTTT.

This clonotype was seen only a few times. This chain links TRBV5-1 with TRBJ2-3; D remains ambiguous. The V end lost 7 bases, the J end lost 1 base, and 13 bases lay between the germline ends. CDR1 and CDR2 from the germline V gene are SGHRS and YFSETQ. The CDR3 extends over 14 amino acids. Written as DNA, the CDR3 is TGCGCCAGCGGCCTTGGGGTGGGCACAGATACGCAGTATTTT. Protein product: CASGLGVGTDTQYF.

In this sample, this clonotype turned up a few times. The DNA for the CDR3 is TGCAGTGCCTATAGCGGGGGACTCTCCTACGAGCAGTACTTC. Its protein is CSAYSGGLSYEQYF. The chain carries TRBV20-1 and TRBJ2-7, with 9 bases aligning to TRBD2. V lost 6 bases and J lost 0; bases outside the gene matches: 6. CDR1 and CDR2 from the germline V gene are DFQATT and SNEGSKA (reference sequence). CDR3 size: 14 residues.